Listed below are T cell receptor beta chains from one sample, sequenced in a study of technical replicates of blood from a few donors. Sequencing was performed with immunoSEQ multiplex PCR; in TCRdb, only in-frame clones are kept and a portion is missing. Here the sample spans some 78,000 clones, nearly 95% being singletons. Sequencing used T cells isolated from PBMCs. These receptors were collected from a human donor in good health. CDR3s include the opening cysteine and the closing phenylalanine or tryptophan. A D gene is named only where the DNA matches it firmly. Clone sizes are given selectively: once, few, many, or a class where the clone is expanded.

TRBJ1-2,17,.,TRBV4-1,TRBD1,CASSQVPPGTGDYGYTF,TGCGCCAGCAGCCAAGTCCCGCCGGGGACAGGAGACTATGGCTACACCTTC
TRBJ2-1,17,.,TRBV30,TRBD2,CALGGGLAGSSYNEQFF,TGTGCCTTGGGGGGGGGACTAGCGGGTTCCTCCTACAATGAGCAGTTCTTC
TRBJ2-7,16,.,TRBV28,TRBD2,CASSPAEAGGSYEQYF,TGTGCCAGCAGCCCGGCAGAAGCGGGAGGCTCCTACGAGCAGTACTTC
TRBJ2-7,15,.,TRBV27,.,CASSSGTLPSYEQYF,TGTGCCAGCAGTTCTGGGACTCTTCCTTCCTACGAGCAGTACTTC
TRBJ2-2,17,.,TRBV10-2,.,CASSAPELTPNTGELFF,TGCGCCAGCAGTGCCCCTGAGCTGACTCCGAACACCGGGGAGCTGTTTTTT
TRBJ1-2,14,.,TRBV7-3,TRBD1,CASSLGTGNYGYTF,TGTGCCAGCAGCTTAGGGACAGGGAACTATGGCTACACCTTC
TRBJ2-2,15,.,TRBV19,.,CASSRVARGTGELFF,TGTGCCAGTAGTCGGGTTGCCAGGGGCACCGGGGAGCTGTTTTTT
TRBJ1-1,14,.,TRBV7-6,TRBD1,CASSVDRENTEAFF,TGTGCCAGCAGCGTGGACAGGGAGAACACTGAAGCTTTCTTT
TRBJ2-7,12,.,TRBV30,.,CAWSIVGGEQYF,TGTGCCTGGAGTATTGTCGGGGGCGAGCAGTACTTC
TRBJ1-2,15,.,TRBV7-9,TRBD1,CASSYPTGGNYGYTF,TGTGCCAGCAGCTACCCTACAGGGGGCAACTATGGCTACACCTTC
TRBJ1-2,17,once,TRBV5-1,TRBD1,CASSLGRTGLTGYGYTF,TGCGCCAGCAGCTTGGGGCGGACAGGCCTTACGGGTTATGGCTACACCTTC
TRBJ2-1,14,.,TRBV19,.,CASTLAGRTNEQFF,TGTGCCAGTACCCTGGCAGGGAGGACAAATGAGCAGTTCTTC
TRBJ2-3,14,.,TRBV19,.,CASSILANTDTQYF,TGTGCCAGTAGTATACTAGCCAACACAGATACGCAGTATTTT
TRBJ1-6,14,.,TRBV6-5,TRBD1,CASSYNPGQGPLHF,TGTGCCAGCAGTTACAATCCGGGACAGGGACCCCTCCACTTT
TRBJ2-2,19,.,TRBV5-1,TRBD1,CASSLLLGSPQGAAGELFF,TGCGCCAGCAGCTTGTTACTCGGTAGTCCACAGGGGGCCGCCGGGGAGCTGTTTTTT
TRBJ2-1,14,.,TRBV27,TRBD1,CASTRTGPYNEQFF,TGTGCCAGCACCAGGACAGGTCCTTACAATGAGCAGTTCTTC
TRBJ1-3,15,.,TRBV6-1,TRBD1,CASTPDRGSGNTIYF,TGTGCCAGCACCCCAGACAGGGGGTCTGGAAACACCATATATTTT
TRBJ2-7,13,.,TRBV6-1,.,CASIRASTYEQYF,TGTGCCAGCATCAGGGCGAGCACCTACGAGCAGTACTTC
TRBJ2-5,15,.,TRBV7-2,TRBD2,CASSLPWREGLTQYF,TGTGCCAGCAGCTTACCCTGGCGGGAGGGTCTGACCCAGTACTTC
TRBJ2-1,14,.,TRBV4-1,TRBD2,CASSHGGLAGDQFF,TGCGCCAGCAGCCATGGAGGACTAGCGGGGGATCAGTTCTTC
TRBJ2-7,14,.,TRBV5-6,.,CASSFGGLSYEQYF,TGTGCCAGCAGCTTCGGGGGTCTTTCCTACGAGCAGTACTTC
TRBJ1-1,11,.,TRBV10-3,.,CASRVSTEAFF,TGTGCCTCCAGGGTATCCACTGAAGCTTTCTTT
TRBJ2-3,15,.,TRBV11-1,.,CASRSGGTGTDTQYF,TGTGCCAGTCGGTCAGGGGGGACTGGCACAGATACGCAGTATTTT
TRBJ1-1,14,.,TRBV19,TRBD1,CASSTDRGAGEAFF,TGTGCCAGTAGTACCGACAGGGGTGCGGGTGAAGCTTTCTTT
TRBJ2-1,14,.,TRBV30,TRBD2,CAWIRAGGPYEQFF,TGTGCCTGGATACGAGCGGGGGGGCCGTATGAGCAGTTCTTC
TRBJ1-4,14,.,TRBV29-1,TRBD1,CSGATTGKDEKLFF,TGCAGCGGAGCGACGACAGGGAAGGATGAAAAACTGTTTTTT
TRBJ1-1,13,once,TRBV5-4,TRBD1,CASMGQTNTEAFF,TGTGCCAGCATGGGACAGACGAACACTGAAGCTTTCTTT
TRBJ2-1,12,once,TRBV30,.,CAWSYGNNEQFF,TGTGCCTGGAGTTACGGGAACAATGAGCAGTTCTTC
TRBJ2-7,14,.,TRBV19,.,CASTTTTRAGEQYF,TGTGCCAGTACCACGACCACTAGGGCCGGCGAGCAGTACTTC
TRBJ1-4,15,.,TRBV15,TRBD1,CATSYKQGFGEKLFF,TGTGCCACCAGCTATAAACAGGGGTTTGGGGAAAAACTGTTTTTT
TRBJ2-3,14,.,TRBV14,TRBD2,CASSQVGRADTQYF,TGTGCCAGCAGCCAAGTGGGGAGGGCCGATACGCAGTATTTT
TRBJ2-7,16,.,TRBV6-6,TRBD1,CASSPPRGQASYEQYF,TGTGCCAGCAGTCCCCCCCGAGGACAGGCATCCTACGAGCAGTACTTC
TRBJ1-2,14,once,TRBV6-4,TRBD1,CASSPGQETYGYTF,TGTGCCAGCAGTCCGGGACAGGAAACCTATGGCTACACCTTC
TRBJ1-6,17,.,TRBV5-1,TRBD1,CASSLTGTGGVSSPLHF,TGCGCCAGCAGCCTCACCGGGACAGGGGGCGTAAGTTCACCCCTCCACTTT
TRBJ1-5,14,once,TRBV2,.,CASSVDRRDQPQHF,TGTGCCAGCTCGGTCGACAGGCGGGATCAGCCCCAGCATTTT
TRBJ1-1,15,.,TRBV2,.,CASSDRALGNTEAFF,TGTGCCAGCAGTGACAGGGCCCTGGGGAACACTGAAGCTTTCTTT
TRBJ2-1,13,.,TRBV29-1,TRBD2,CSLAGGRYNEQFF,TGCAGCTTAGCGGGAGGACGCTACAATGAGCAGTTCTTC
TRBJ1-6,13,once,TRBV10-1,.,CASSAGGNSPLHF,TGCGCCAGCAGCGCGGGGGGTAATTCACCCCTCCACTTT
TRBJ2-1,15,.,TRBV19,.,CASSPQSSTAREQFF,TGTGCCAGTAGTCCTCAATCCTCGACAGCCCGGGAGCAGTTCTTC
TRBJ2-1,13,.,TRBV7-6,.,CASRAQNVNEQFF,TGTGCCAGCAGAGCCCAAAATGTCAATGAGCAGTTCTTC
TRBJ2-2,14,.,TRBV4-1,.,CASSQFRGYGELFF,TGCGCCAGCAGCCAATTTAGAGGGTACGGGGAGCTGTTTTTT
TRBJ1-5,16,.,TRBV7-2,.,CASSLAFNFLDQPQHF,TGTGCCAGCAGCTTAGCCTTTAACTTTTTGGATCAGCCCCAGCATTTT